Here is one T cell receptor beta chain with its context. Its antigen is unknown. All patients relapsed after autologous stem cell transplantation, and brentuximab vedotin exposure varied. The sample originates from a study of PD-1 blockade in classical Hodgkin lymphoma. Assay: immunoSEQ multiplex PCR; the TCRdb copy retains only in-frame clones and omits some. The sample contains more than 35,000 clones, around nine tenths of which appear only once. Broader study findings: Patients who responded completely had about the same baseline diversity as newly diagnosed patients. Relapsed/refractory patients reportedly had the lowest baseline TCR diversity, below newly diagnosed patients, who were below healthy donors. Differences between repertoires have undefined causes, possibly disease activity or prior therapy. Whereas CD4+ TCR diversity had risen significantly by C4D1, CD8+ TCR diversity had not.

The CDR3 sequence is 14 residues long. From germline, CDR1 is SGHDT and CDR2 YYEEEE. V dropped 5 bases and J dropped 4 bases, with 15 bases sitting between them. Sequenced here: peripheral blood mononuclear cells (PBMCs), sampled before the second cycle of nivolumab. The TCR sequence derives from a human donor with classical Hodgkin lymphoma. This chain joins TRBV5-6 and TRBJ1-2; D possibly corresponds to TRBD1 (6 bases). The CDR3 DNA is TGTGCCAGCAGGAGAGCGGAGGGGGTCTATGGCTACACCTTC. Encoded protein: CASRRAEGVYGYTF.